The 8 T cell receptor beta chains presented below share a single source sample, sequenced in a study of OX40 agonist ivuxolimab in advanced cancers. The library was prepared using the immunoSEQ multiplex PCR assay. The immuneACCESS repertoire file appears here via TCRdb, limited to in-frame rearrangements. These files lack a portion of the clones; in checked studies, under half of the deficit traces to unresolved V genes, and the cause of the others is not known. In this sample the table shows just over 90,000 clones, under 95% of which occur a single time. More than 3% of the sample rests with the top ten. The specimen comprised CD4+ or CD8+ T cells sorted from blood, sampled in a trial of the OX40 agonist ivuxolimab. These receptors were collected from an adult with an advanced solid tumor such as melanoma, head and neck, liver or kidney cancer.

This chain uses TRBV6-6 with TRBJ2-3; D call uncertain. V gave up 2 bases and J gave up 4 bases, with 1 base separating them. The CDR3 has 11 amino acids. The germline V gene encodes CDR1 MNHNY and CDR2 SVGAGI (reference sequence). CDR3 sequence reads: CASSYADTQYF. CDR3 nucleotide sequence: TGTGCCAGCAGTTACGCAGATACGCAGTATTTT.

In DNA, the CDR3 is TGTGCCAGCAGTGAAGCCTGGGACAGGGAAAATGGCTACACCTTC. Protein sequence: CASSEAWDRENGYTF. The chain recombines TRBV6-1 with TRBJ1-2, with 9 nucleotides matching TRBD1. Germline V gene data show CDR1 as MNHNS and CDR2 as SASEGT. Trimming removed 0 bases from V and 6 bases from J; junction bases left unmatched: 5. The CDR3 has 15 amino acids.

This chain connects TRBV15 to TRBJ1-6; D is possibly TRBD1 (5 bases). The CDR3 has 14 amino acids. The germline gives CDR1 LNHNV, CDR2 YYDKDF (reference sequence). The V end lost 0 bases, the J end lost 7 bases, and 7 bases lay between the germline ends. The CDR3 spells CATSRDGGNSPLHF. CDR3 sequence (DNA): TGTGCCACCAGCAGAGATGGGGGGAATTCACCCCTCCACTTT.

The V call is TRBV4-3, the J call TRBJ2-1, with D possibly being TRBD2 (5 bases). V lost 7 bases, J lost 0 bases, and 13 bases lay in between. The germline V gene encodes CDR1 LGHNA and CDR2 YSLEER. The CDR3 consists of 15 residues. The CDR3 DNA follows: TGCGCCAGCATTGCGGGCGCCCTCTCCTACAATGAGCAGTTCTTC. It translates to CASIAGALSYNEQFF.

The genes are TRBV4-2 and TRBJ2-5; maybe TRBD2 (5 bases). This CDR3 has 15 amino acids. The germline gives CDR1 LGHNA, CDR2 YNFKEQ. Trimming took 0 bases from V and 5 from J, leaving 13 bases between them. The CDR3: CASSQDPGSLETQYF. The DNA of the CDR3 is TGTGCCAGCAGCCAAGATCCGGGATCCTTGGAGACCCAGTACTTC.

The chain employs TRBV4-1 and TRBJ2-3, with 13 bases matching TRBD2. The trim removed 0 bases at V and 6 bases at J, leaving 9 bases unmatched. Germline-derived CDR1 and CDR2 are MGHRA and YSYEKL. The CDR3 contains 18 residues. Here the CDR3 reads CASSQEGQLAGGLDTQYF. CDR3 bases: TGCGCCAGCAGCCAAGAAGGCCAACTAGCGGGAGGGTTGGATACGCAGTATTTT.

This rearrangement joins TRBV19 to TRBJ2-2; TRBD2 matches at 8 bases. This CDR3 is 15 amino acids long. The junction had 6 bases not matched to a gene; V was cut back by 5 bases and J by 4 bases. The germline gives CDR1 LNHDA, CDR2 SQIVND (reference sequence). CDR3 coding DNA: TGTGCCAGTAGTTTTGAGCGGGAGAGCACCGGGGAGCTGTTTTTT. It is translated as CASSFERESTGELFF.

The chain employs TRBV7-2 and TRBJ2-1; D is uncertain. CDR1 and CDR2 from the germline V gene are SGHTA and FQGNSA. The CDR3 has 15 residues. The V and J ends lost 3 bases and 0 bases respectively, with 9 bases between them. The CDR3 DNA reads TGTGCCAGCAGCTTTACGCCTAGCTCCTACAATGAGCAGTTCTTC. Translation gives CASSFTPSSYNEQFF.